The rows below give T cell receptor beta chains drawn from one sample of a study of T cells after yellow fever vaccination. TCRdb re-called the 5' RACE reads through MiXCR, storing one row per CDR3 protein. The table has about 550,000 distinct CDR3 sequences, roughly a fifth seen once; the top ten hold around 15%. This specimen consisted of PBMCs, obtained 15 days after the yellow fever booster vaccination. The receptors shown here come from a man aged 25 to 40 who received the YFV17D yellow fever vaccine. CDR3s include the opening cysteine and the closing phenylalanine or tryptophan. The D gene is left open where the match is weak. The listing skips clone size in some rows; elsewhere it reads once, few, many or a size class.

abundance: -
v_gene: TRBV18
d_gene: -
j_gene: TRBJ2-7
CDR3aa: CASSPSQGNYEQYF
CDR3nt: TGTGCCAGCTCACCCAGTCAGGGGAACTACGAGCAGTACTTC

abundance: -
v_gene: TRBV27
d_gene: -
j_gene: TRBJ1-6
CDR3aa: CASRTTRWGGNSPLHF
CDR3nt: TGTGCCAGCAGGACAACGCGGTGGGGGGGGAATTCACCCCTCCACTTT

abundance: few
v_gene: TRBV7-9
d_gene: -
j_gene: TRBJ2-1
CDR3aa: CASSLVVLNNEQFF
CDR3nt: TGTGCCAGCAGCTTAGTAGTTCTAAACAATGAGCAGTTCTTC

abundance: -
v_gene: TRBV20-1
d_gene: -
j_gene: TRBJ2-7
CDR3aa: CSARDRVYEQYF
CDR3nt: TGCAGTGCTAGAGATCGGGTGTACGAGCAGTACTTC

abundance: few
v_gene: TRBV6-1
d_gene: TRBD1
j_gene: TRBJ2-7
CDR3aa: CASSKGQGAAYEQYF
CDR3nt: TGTGCCAGCAGCAAAGGACAGGGGGCGGCCTACGAGCAGTACTTC

abundance: -
v_gene: TRBV20-1
d_gene: -
j_gene: TRBJ2-3
CDR3aa: CSASSTLGGGGTQYF
CDR3nt: TGCAGTGCTAGTTCAACACTCGGAGGGGGCGGTACGCAGTATTTT

abundance: few
v_gene: TRBV10-1
d_gene: TRBD1
j_gene: TRBJ2-2
CDR3aa: CASSQGTGTGELFF
CDR3nt: TGCGCCAGCAGCCAGGGGACAGGAACCGGGGAGCTGTTTTTT

abundance: few
v_gene: TRBV29-1
d_gene: -
j_gene: TRBJ2-3
CDR3aa: CSVSWGDLTDTQYF
CDR3nt: TGCAGCGTCTCTTGGGGGGATCTCACAGATACGCAGTATTTT

abundance: -
v_gene: TRBV7-8
d_gene: -
j_gene: TRBJ2-7
CDR3aa: CASSLVFWRDGGDEQYF
CDR3nt: TGTGCCAGCAGCTTAGTATTCTGGCGGGATGGTGGGGACGAGCAGTACTTC

abundance: once
v_gene: TRBV12-3/TRBV12-4
d_gene: -
j_gene: TRBJ2-3
CDR3aa: CASRIGGGRTDTQYF
CDR3nt: TGTGCCAGCAGGATCGGGGGAGGCCGCACAGATACGCAGTATTTT

abundance: few
v_gene: TRBV12-3/TRBV12-4
d_gene: TRBD1
j_gene: TRBJ2-3
CDR3aa: CASSSSRGTGAGDTQYF
CDR3nt: TGTGCCAGCAGTTCCTCAAGGGGGACAGGGGCTGGAGATACGCAGTATTTT

abundance: few
v_gene: TRBV27
d_gene: -
j_gene: TRBJ2-4
CDR3aa: CASGVGGQQYF
CDR3nt: TGTGCCAGCGGGGTTGGGGGTCAGCAGTACTTC

abundance: few
v_gene: TRBV27
d_gene: -
j_gene: TRBJ1-1
CDR3aa: CASSYLQENTEAFF
CDR3nt: TGTGCCAGCAGTTACCTACAGGAAAACACTGAAGCTTTCTTT

abundance: -
v_gene: TRBV20-1
d_gene: -
j_gene: TRBJ1-1
CDR3aa: CSAREAGGGTEAFF
CDR3nt: TGCAGTGCTAGAGAAGCGGGGGGGGGCACTGAAGCTTTCTTT

abundance: -
v_gene: TRBV5-6
d_gene: TRBD2
j_gene: TRBJ2-5
CDR3aa: CASSPTSGRFETQYF
CDR3nt: TGTGCCAGCAGCCCGACTAGCGGGAGGTTTGAGACCCAGTACTTC

abundance: -
v_gene: TRBV5-1
d_gene: -
j_gene: TRBJ2-7
CDR3aa: CASSLEQRAYEQYF
CDR3nt: TGCGCCAGCAGCTTGGAGCAACGGGCCTACGAGCAGTACTTC

abundance: few
v_gene: TRBV27
d_gene: -
j_gene: TRBJ2-5
CDR3aa: CASSFQIPAVGRETQYF
CDR3nt: TGTGCCAGCAGTTTTCAGATCCCGGCAGTGGGGCGAGAGACCCAGTACTTC

abundance: -
v_gene: TRBV20-1
d_gene: -
j_gene: TRBJ1-5
CDR3aa: CSARYGRVNQPQHF
CDR3nt: TGCAGTGCTAGATATGGCAGGGTGAATCAGCCCCAGCATTTT

abundance: -
v_gene: TRBV12-3/TRBV12-4
d_gene: -
j_gene: TRBJ2-1
CDR3aa: CASSLSLGEVNEQFF
CDR3nt: TGTGCCAGCAGTTTATCTTTGGGGGAGGTCAATGAGCAGTTCTTC

abundance: -
v_gene: TRBV7-2
d_gene: -
j_gene: TRBJ1-5
CDR3aa: CASSLGGLEGGNQPQHF
CDR3nt: TGTGCCAGCAGCTTAGGGGGTCTTGAGGGAGGAAATCAGCCCCAGCATTTT

abundance: few
v_gene: TRBV5-1
d_gene: -
j_gene: TRBJ1-5
CDR3aa: CASSFENTAGKGPQHF
CDR3nt: TGCGCCAGCAGCTTCGAAAATACAGCGGGCAAGGGGCCCCAGCATTTT

abundance: few
v_gene: TRBV18
d_gene: TRBD2
j_gene: TRBJ2-1
CDR3aa: CASSPMGLAGAYNEQFF
CDR3nt: TGTGCCAGCTCACCCATGGGACTAGCGGGAGCCTACAATGAGCAGTTCTTC

abundance: -
v_gene: TRBV12-3/TRBV12-4
d_gene: TRBD2
j_gene: TRBJ2-3
CDR3aa: CASSFKAGADTQYF
CDR3nt: TGTGCCAGCAGTTTCAAAGCGGGAGCAGATACGCAGTATTTT

abundance: -
v_gene: TRBV5-4
d_gene: TRBD1
j_gene: TRBJ2-1
CDR3aa: CASSLGGTGSYNEQFF
CDR3nt: TGTGCCAGCAGCTTGGGGGGGACAGGTTCCTACAATGAGCAGTTCTTC

abundance: once
v_gene: TRBV12-3/TRBV12-4
d_gene: TRBD2
j_gene: TRBJ2-7
CDR3aa: CASTLGPSGLTYEQYF
CDR3nt: TGTGCCAGCACCCTAGGGCCTAGCGGGTTAACCTACGAGCAGTACTTC

abundance: -
v_gene: TRBV27
d_gene: -
j_gene: TRBJ2-1
CDR3aa: CASSPPGMNEQFF
CDR3nt: TGTGCCAGCTCCCCCCCAGGGATGAATGAGCAGTTCTTC

abundance: -
v_gene: TRBV5-1
d_gene: -
j_gene: TRBJ2-3
CDR3aa: CASRMEPSTDTQYF
CDR3nt: TGCGCCAGCAGGATGGAGCCTAGCACAGATACGCAGTATTTT

abundance: -
v_gene: TRBV25-1
d_gene: TRBD2
j_gene: TRBJ2-3
CDR3aa: CASSEFGGGSTDTQYF
CDR3nt: TGTGCCAGCAGTGAATTCGGGGGAGGGAGCACAGATACGCAGTATTTT

abundance: -
v_gene: TRBV24-1
d_gene: -
j_gene: TRBJ2-6
CDR3aa: CATSDFSHSGANVLTF
CDR3nt: TGTGCCACCAGTGATTTCTCACACTCTGGGGCCAACGTCCTGACTTTC

abundance: -
v_gene: TRBV20-1
d_gene: TRBD2
j_gene: TRBJ2-5
CDR3aa: CSAPTSGRPQETQYF
CDR3nt: TGCAGTGCCCCGACTAGCGGGAGACCTCAAGAGACCCAGTACTTC

abundance: many
v_gene: TRBV29-1
d_gene: TRBD2
j_gene: TRBJ2-1
CDR3aa: CSATGTSSYNEQFF
CDR3nt: TGCAGCGCCACCGGGACTAGCTCCTACAATGAGCAGTTCTTC

abundance: -
v_gene: TRBV29-1
d_gene: TRBD1
j_gene: TRBJ2-7
CDR3aa: CSVGTIQGLGLYGQYF
CDR3nt: TGCAGCGTTGGGACGATACAGGGGCTGGGTTTGTACGGGCAGTACTTC

abundance: -
v_gene: TRBV10-3
d_gene: -
j_gene: TRBJ2-1
CDR3aa: CARGDGYNEQFF
CDR3nt: TGTGCCAGGGGGGACGGTTACAATGAGCAGTTCTTC

abundance: few
v_gene: TRBV20-1
d_gene: TRBD2
j_gene: TRBJ2-5
CDR3aa: CSARISSGAQETQYF
CDR3nt: TGCAGTGCTAGAATTTCTAGCGGGGCTCAAGAGACCCAGTACTTC

abundance: once
v_gene: TRBV6-5
d_gene: TRBD1
j_gene: TRBJ2-7
CDR3aa: CASSWTGALEQYF
CDR3nt: TGTGCCAGCAGTTGGACAGGGGCCCTCGAGCAGTACTTC

abundance: -
v_gene: TRBV7-2
d_gene: TRBD2
j_gene: TRBJ2-2
CDR3aa: CASSLGGSRSGELFF
CDR3nt: TGTGCCAGCAGCCTCGGGGGGAGTAGATCCGGGGAGCTGTTTTTT

abundance: -
v_gene: TRBV6-6
d_gene: -
j_gene: TRBJ2-4
CDR3aa: CASKGDRIQYF
CDR3nt: TGTGCCAGCAAAGGGGACCGAATTCAGTACTTC

abundance: few
v_gene: TRBV30
d_gene: TRBD1
j_gene: TRBJ1-4
CDR3aa: CAWNPTGAAEKLFF
CDR3nt: TGTGCCTGGAACCCGACAGGGGCCGCGGAAAAACTGTTTTTT

abundance: few
v_gene: TRBV7-9
d_gene: TRBD2
j_gene: TRBJ2-5
CDR3aa: CASREPSGRLETQYF
CDR3nt: TGTGCCAGCAGAGAGCCTAGCGGAAGGTTGGAGACCCAGTACTTC

abundance: -
v_gene: TRBV2
d_gene: TRBD2
j_gene: TRBJ2-7
CDR3aa: CARSEREASYEQYF
CDR3nt: TGTGCCAGATCGGAGCGGGAGGCTTCCTACGAGCAGTACTTC

abundance: -
v_gene: TRBV12-3/TRBV12-4
d_gene: -
j_gene: TRBJ2-1
CDR3aa: CASSHRGRGYNEQFF
CDR3nt: TGTGCCAGCAGTCACCGGGGGCGGGGTTACAATGAGCAGTTCTTC

abundance: -
v_gene: TRBV20-1
d_gene: -
j_gene: TRBJ2-7
CDR3aa: CSARDGREQYF
CDR3nt: TGCAGTGCTAGAGATGGTCGGGAGCAGTACTTC

abundance: few
v_gene: TRBV9
d_gene: TRBD1
j_gene: TRBJ2-3
CDR3aa: CASSVGTGNPTDTQYF
CDR3nt: TGTGCCAGCAGCGTAGGGACAGGGAACCCCACAGATACGCAGTATTTT

abundance: -
v_gene: TRBV10-2
d_gene: -
j_gene: TRBJ2-3
CDR3aa: CASSEPSGGTDTQYF
CDR3nt: TGCGCCAGCAGTGAGCCGTCTGGGGGCACAGATACGCAGTATTTT

abundance: -
v_gene: TRBV5-1
d_gene: TRBD1
j_gene: TRBJ1-5
CDR3aa: CASSSTGASNQPQHF
CDR3nt: TGCGCCAGCAGCTCCACAGGGGCGAGCAATCAGCCCCAGCATTTT

abundance: few
v_gene: TRBV6-5
d_gene: -
j_gene: TRBJ2-1
CDR3aa: CASSYSSTSGEKNEQFF
CDR3nt: TGTGCCAGCAGTTACTCCTCTACGAGCGGAGAAAAAAATGAGCAGTTCTTC

abundance: few
v_gene: TRBV10-1
d_gene: -
j_gene: TRBJ2-1
CDR3aa: CASSPDPEDNEQFF
CDR3nt: TGCGCCAGCAGCCCTGACCCGGAGGACAATGAGCAGTTCTTC